This T cell receptor beta chain is from a study of shared clonotypes between healthy human individuals. Study context: Researchers drew samples from a couple of women and three men aged 18 to 49.

The junction had 7 bases not matched to a gene; V was cut back by 5 bases and J by 7 bases. This CDR3 spans 14 amino acids. Per the germline V gene, CDR1 is SGHTA and CDR2 is FQGTGA. TCRdb keeps only in-frame clones here, not all; method: immunoSEQ multiplex PCR. The sample has 400,000 to 600,000 clones, roughly 77% seen once. This TCR was recovered from a woman aged 40 to 50 in good health. Some clones in this sample may be carry-over from other donors' samples. The chain uses TRBV7-3 and TRBJ2-7, with 11 bases aligning to TRBD2. Sequencing was done on a sample of PBMCs. CDR3 bases: TGTGCCAGCAGCCAAACCGGGACTAGCGGAGAGCAGTACTTC. Residues: CASSQTGTSGEQYF.